This is a list of T cell receptor beta chains from one sample in a study of blood T cell repertoires in COVID-19. Method: immunoSEQ multiplex PCR; TCRdb's copy keeps in-frame clones and lacks some. The sample has some 160,000 clones, about 83% seen once. The sequenced material came from peripheral blood. The receptors were sampled from a woman at least 80 years old with acute or convalescent COVID-19. The CDR3 runs from the conserved cysteine through the conserved F or W. The D gene is left open where the match is weak. The listing skips clone size in some rows; elsewhere it reads once, few, many or a size class.

cdr3_aa: CASASSYNSPLHF
cdr3_nt: TGTGCCAGCGCGAGCTCCTATAATTCACCCCTCCACTTT
d_call: -
v_call: TRBV28
clone_size: -
j_call: TRBJ1-6

cdr3_aa: CASSLRTSGSTDTQYF
cdr3_nt: TGTGCCAGCAGCCTACGGACTAGCGGGAGCACAGATACGCAGTATTTT
d_call: TRBD2
v_call: TRBV3-1/TRBV3-2
clone_size: once
j_call: TRBJ2-3

cdr3_aa: CSVIGHPNEKLFF
cdr3_nt: TGCAGCGTTATCGGACACCCGAACGAAAAACTGTTTTTT
d_call: -
v_call: TRBV29-1
clone_size: -
j_call: TRBJ1-4

cdr3_aa: CASSDDRDGNTIYF
cdr3_nt: TGTGCCAGCAGTGATGACAGGGATGGAAACACCATATATTTT
d_call: TRBD1
v_call: TRBV25-1
clone_size: once
j_call: TRBJ1-3

cdr3_aa: CASSFLGLAGGTDTQYF
cdr3_nt: TGTGCCAGCAGCTTTCTCGGACTAGCGGGGGGGACAGATACGCAGTATTTT
d_call: TRBD2
v_call: TRBV5-6
clone_size: -
j_call: TRBJ2-3

cdr3_aa: CASSSGGFGNEQYF
cdr3_nt: TGTGCCAGCAGTTCCGGTGGTTTCGGGAACGAGCAGTACTTC
d_call: -
v_call: TRBV11-3
clone_size: -
j_call: TRBJ2-7

cdr3_aa: CASSRTGGDSPLHF
cdr3_nt: TGTGCCAGCAGCCGGACAGGGGGCGATTCACCCCTCCACTTT
d_call: TRBD1
v_call: TRBV14
clone_size: -
j_call: TRBJ1-6

cdr3_aa: CASSMWTGGPFGAPLHF
cdr3_nt: TGTGCCAGCAGTATGTGGACAGGGGGCCCCTTCGGGGCACCCCTCCACTTT
d_call: TRBD1
v_call: TRBV2
clone_size: -
j_call: TRBJ1-6

cdr3_aa: CAIKRLAGGAYEQYF
cdr3_nt: TGTGCCATCAAAAGACTAGCGGGAGGGGCCTACGAGCAGTACTTC
d_call: TRBD2
v_call: TRBV10-3
clone_size: -
j_call: TRBJ2-7

cdr3_aa: CASSRTSGATGEQYF
cdr3_nt: TGCGCCAGCAGCCGTACTAGCGGGGCGACAGGCGAGCAGTACTTC
d_call: TRBD2
v_call: TRBV4-1
clone_size: -
j_call: TRBJ2-7

cdr3_aa: CASSLTSGGTPGDTQYF
cdr3_nt: TGTGCCAGCAGTCTGACTAGCGGGGGCACCCCTGGGGATACGCAGTATTTT
d_call: TRBD2
v_call: TRBV6-6
clone_size: -
j_call: TRBJ2-3

cdr3_aa: CASRSSYEQYF
cdr3_nt: TGTGCCAGCAGATCATCCTACGAGCAGTACTTC
d_call: -
v_call: TRBV6-6
clone_size: -
j_call: TRBJ2-7

cdr3_aa: CASSGQGAGHLFTDTQYF
cdr3_nt: TGTGCCAGCAGTGGACAGGGGGCCGGACACCTTTTCACAGATACGCAGTATTTT
d_call: TRBD1
v_call: TRBV2
clone_size: -
j_call: TRBJ2-3

cdr3_aa: CASSYGTGKEKLFF
cdr3_nt: TGTGCCAGCAGCTATGGGACAGGGAAGGAAAAACTGTTTTTT
d_call: TRBD1
v_call: TRBV7-2
clone_size: -
j_call: TRBJ1-4

cdr3_aa: CASSLNTGNHEKLFF
cdr3_nt: TGCGCCAGCAGCTTGAATACAGGGAATCATGAAAAACTGTTTTTT
d_call: -
v_call: TRBV5-1
clone_size: -
j_call: TRBJ1-4

cdr3_aa: CASSAEQGEGSPLHF
cdr3_nt: TGTGCCAGCAGCGCGGAACAGGGGGAAGGTTCACCCCTCCACTTT
d_call: TRBD1
v_call: TRBV9
clone_size: once
j_call: TRBJ1-6

cdr3_aa: CATSDPGQGETQYF
cdr3_nt: TGTGCCACCAGTGATCCGGGACAGGGGGAGACCCAGTACTTC
d_call: TRBD1
v_call: TRBV24-1
clone_size: -
j_call: TRBJ2-5

cdr3_aa: CASSSGTAGDYGYTF
cdr3_nt: TGTGCCAGCAGTTCCGGGACAGCTGGTGACTATGGCTACACCTTC
d_call: TRBD1
v_call: TRBV28
clone_size: -
j_call: TRBJ1-2

cdr3_aa: CASSAAGQGSNQPQHF
cdr3_nt: TGTGCCAGCAGTGCCGCGGGACAGGGGAGCAATCAGCCCCAGCATTTT
d_call: TRBD1
v_call: TRBV6-2/TRBV6-3
clone_size: -
j_call: TRBJ1-5

cdr3_aa: CASSQLTGSKLFF
cdr3_nt: TGTGCCAGCAGCCAATTGACGGGTTCAAAACTGTTTTTT
d_call: -
v_call: TRBV3-1/TRBV3-2
clone_size: -
j_call: TRBJ1-4

cdr3_aa: CASSIGGVGNQPQHF
cdr3_nt: TGTGCCAGTAGTATCGGGGGGGTGGGCAATCAGCCCCAGCATTTT
d_call: -
v_call: TRBV19
clone_size: once
j_call: TRBJ1-5

cdr3_aa: CASTQAWNTEAFF
cdr3_nt: TGTGCCAGCACCCAGGCATGGAACACTGAAGCTTTCTTT
d_call: -
v_call: TRBV7-2
clone_size: -
j_call: TRBJ1-1

cdr3_aa: CASSNRNQPQHF
cdr3_nt: TGTGCCAGCAGTAACAGAAATCAGCCCCAGCATTTT
d_call: -
v_call: TRBV27
clone_size: -
j_call: TRBJ1-5

cdr3_aa: CASSLAGQGYEQYF
cdr3_nt: TGTGCCAGCAGCTTAGCAGGACAGGGCTACGAGCAGTACTTC
d_call: TRBD1
v_call: TRBV7-9
clone_size: -
j_call: TRBJ2-7

cdr3_aa: CASSQDATGGIRAFF
cdr3_nt: TGCGCCAGCAGCCAAGATGCGACAGGGGGAATCAGGGCTTTCTTT
d_call: TRBD1
v_call: TRBV4-3
clone_size: -
j_call: TRBJ1-1

cdr3_aa: CASSPNRQILSGNTIYF
cdr3_nt: TGTGCCAGTAGCCCTAACCGACAGATACTCTCTGGAAACACCATATATTTT
d_call: -
v_call: TRBV19
clone_size: few
j_call: TRBJ1-3

cdr3_aa: CASSGTSAYEQYF
cdr3_nt: TGCGCCAGCTCCGGGACTAGCGCGTACGAGCAGTACTTC
d_call: TRBD2
v_call: TRBV5-1
clone_size: once
j_call: TRBJ2-7

cdr3_aa: CASSVSFDRVAQDGYSNQPQHF
cdr3_nt: TGCGCCAGCAGTGTGTCCTTTGACAGGGTGGCGCAGGATGGATATAGCAATCAGCCCCAGCATTTT
d_call: TRBD1
v_call: TRBV10-1
clone_size: -
j_call: TRBJ1-5

cdr3_aa: CASSERTGGGYEQYF
cdr3_nt: TGTGCCAGCAGTGAACGGACAGGGGGCGGCTACGAGCAGTACTTC
d_call: TRBD1
v_call: TRBV6-1
clone_size: -
j_call: TRBJ2-7

cdr3_aa: CASSLPGDYNEQFF
cdr3_nt: TGTGCCAGCAGCTTACCGGGGGACTACAATGAGCAGTTCTTC
d_call: -
v_call: TRBV5-4
clone_size: -
j_call: TRBJ2-1

cdr3_aa: CASSSTGGLSSYNEQFF
cdr3_nt: TGTGCCAGCAGCTCGACAGGGGGCCTGAGCTCCTACAATGAGCAGTTCTTC
d_call: TRBD1
v_call: TRBV7-2
clone_size: -
j_call: TRBJ2-1

cdr3_aa: CASSEAALNYNSPLHF
cdr3_nt: TGTGCCAGCAGTGAGGCAGCGCTCAACTATAATTCACCCCTCCACTTT
d_call: -
v_call: TRBV6-1
clone_size: -
j_call: TRBJ1-6

cdr3_aa: CASSPGQGGSGANVLTF
cdr3_nt: TGTGCCAGCAGCCCTGGACAGGGGGGCTCTGGGGCCAACGTCCTGACTTTC
d_call: TRBD1
v_call: TRBV11-3
clone_size: -
j_call: TRBJ2-6

cdr3_aa: CASSYKGGSGWNTEAFF
cdr3_nt: TGTGCCAGCAGTTACAAAGGTGGGTCAGGGTGGAACACTGAAGCTTTCTTT
d_call: -
v_call: TRBV6-2/TRBV6-3
clone_size: -
j_call: TRBJ1-1

cdr3_aa: CASSLAAGNQETQYF
cdr3_nt: TGCGCCAGCAGCTTGGCGGCAGGGAACCAAGAGACCCAGTACTTC
d_call: -
v_call: TRBV5-1
clone_size: -
j_call: TRBJ2-5

cdr3_aa: CASSMAAIQETQYF
cdr3_nt: TGTGCCAGTAGTATGGCCGCAATCCAAGAGACCCAGTACTTC
d_call: -
v_call: TRBV19
clone_size: -
j_call: TRBJ2-5

cdr3_aa: CASSLPAGRISKAGYTF
cdr3_nt: TGTGCCAGCAGCTTGCCGGCAGGGCGAATCTCGAAGGCCGGCTACACCTTC
d_call: -
v_call: TRBV5-4
clone_size: -
j_call: TRBJ1-2

cdr3_aa: CASSTGSGSPLHF
cdr3_nt: TGTGCCAGCAGCACAGGGAGTGGGTCACCCCTCCACTTT
d_call: -
v_call: TRBV7-8
clone_size: -
j_call: TRBJ1-6

cdr3_aa: CASSPGGSGNSPLHF
cdr3_nt: TGCGCCAGCAGCCCGGGAGGCTCGGGAAATTCACCCCTCCACTTT
d_call: -
v_call: TRBV4-3
clone_size: -
j_call: TRBJ1-6